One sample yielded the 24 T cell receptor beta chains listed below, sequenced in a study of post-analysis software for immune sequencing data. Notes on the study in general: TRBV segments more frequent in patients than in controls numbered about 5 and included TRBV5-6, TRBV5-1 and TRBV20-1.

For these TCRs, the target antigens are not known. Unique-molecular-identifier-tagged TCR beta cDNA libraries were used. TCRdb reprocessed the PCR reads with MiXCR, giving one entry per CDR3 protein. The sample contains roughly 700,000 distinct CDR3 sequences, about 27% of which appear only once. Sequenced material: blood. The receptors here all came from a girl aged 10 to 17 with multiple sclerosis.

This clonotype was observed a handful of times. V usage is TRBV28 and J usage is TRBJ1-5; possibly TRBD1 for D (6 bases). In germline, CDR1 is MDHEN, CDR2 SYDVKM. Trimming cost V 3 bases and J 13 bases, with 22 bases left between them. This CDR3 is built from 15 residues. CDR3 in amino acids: CASSFRGGRGNPQHF. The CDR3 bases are TGTGCCAGCAGTTTTAGAGGTGGCAGGGGTAATCCTCAGCATTTT. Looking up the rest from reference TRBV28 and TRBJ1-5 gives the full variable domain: DVKVTQSSRYLVKRTGEKVFLECVQDMDHENMFWYRQDPGLGLRLIYFSYDVKMKEKGDIPEGYSVSREKKERFSLILESASTNQTSMYLCASSFRGGRGNPQHFGDGTRLSIL.

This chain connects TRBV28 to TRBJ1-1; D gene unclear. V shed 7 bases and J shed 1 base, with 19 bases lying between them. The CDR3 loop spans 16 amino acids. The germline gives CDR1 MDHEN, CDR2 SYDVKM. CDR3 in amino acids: CASTPTASTGNTEAFF. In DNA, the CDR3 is TGTGCCAGCACCCCGACTGCAAGTACGGGGAACACTGAAGCTTTCTTT.

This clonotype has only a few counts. The CDR3 DNA follows: TGTGCCAGCAGCCCCGAGCGGAGGCTCGAGACCCAGTACTTC. It encodes CASSPERRLETQYF. V gene TRBV3-1 combines with J gene TRBJ2-5; tentatively, D is TRBD2 (5 bases). V was trimmed by 4 bases and J by 5 bases, leaving 14 bases between them. Germline V gene lookup returns CDR1 LGHDT and CDR2 YNNKEL (reference sequence). The length of the CDR3 is 14 residues.

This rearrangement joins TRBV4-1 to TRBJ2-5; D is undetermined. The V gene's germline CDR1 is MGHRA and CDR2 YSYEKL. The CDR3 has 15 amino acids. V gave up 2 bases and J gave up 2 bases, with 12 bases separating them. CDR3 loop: CASSQLGPVQETQYF. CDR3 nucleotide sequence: TGCGCCAGCAGCCAACTTGGGCCAGTACAAGAGACCCAGTACTTC.

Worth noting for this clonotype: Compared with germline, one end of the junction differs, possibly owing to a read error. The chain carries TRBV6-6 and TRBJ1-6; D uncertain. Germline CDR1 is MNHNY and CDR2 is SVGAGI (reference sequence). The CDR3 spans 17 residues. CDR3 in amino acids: CASSYSPPQVPNSPPHF. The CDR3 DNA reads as TGTGCCAGCAGTTACTCGCCTCCCCAAGTGCCGAATTCACCCCCCCACTTT.

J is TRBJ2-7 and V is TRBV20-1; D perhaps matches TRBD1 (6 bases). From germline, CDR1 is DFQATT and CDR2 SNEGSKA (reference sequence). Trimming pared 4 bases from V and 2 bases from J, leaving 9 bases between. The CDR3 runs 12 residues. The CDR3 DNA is TGCAGTGCTAACAGGGACACCTACGAGCAGTACTTC. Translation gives CSANRDTYEQYF.

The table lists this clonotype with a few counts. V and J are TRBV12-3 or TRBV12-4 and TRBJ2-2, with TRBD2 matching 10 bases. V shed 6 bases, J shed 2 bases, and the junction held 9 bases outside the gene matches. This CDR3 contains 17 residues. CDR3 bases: TGTGCCAGCAGACCGCTAGCGGGGGCCGTCAACACCGGGGAGCTGTTTTTT. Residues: CASRPLAGAVNTGELFF.

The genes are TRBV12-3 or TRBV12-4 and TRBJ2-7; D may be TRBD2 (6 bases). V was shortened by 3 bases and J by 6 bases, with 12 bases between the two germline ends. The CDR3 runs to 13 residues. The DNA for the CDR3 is TGTGCCAGCAGTTTTGGAGGGCGCAGCGAGCAGTACTTC. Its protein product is CASSFGGRSEQYF.

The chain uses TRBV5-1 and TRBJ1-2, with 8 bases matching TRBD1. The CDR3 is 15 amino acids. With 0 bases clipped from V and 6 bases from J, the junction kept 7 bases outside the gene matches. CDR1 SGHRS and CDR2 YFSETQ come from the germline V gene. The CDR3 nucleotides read TGCGCCAGCAGCTTGGTTTCAGGACAGGGCAATGGCTACACCTTC. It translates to CASSLVSGQGNGYTF.

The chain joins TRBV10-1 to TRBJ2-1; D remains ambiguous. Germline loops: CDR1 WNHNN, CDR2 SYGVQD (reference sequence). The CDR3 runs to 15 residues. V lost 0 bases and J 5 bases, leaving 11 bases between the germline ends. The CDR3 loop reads CASSESEDLDNEQFF. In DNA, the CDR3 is TGCGCCAGCAGTGAGTCTGAAGACCTAGACAATGAGCAGTTCTTC.

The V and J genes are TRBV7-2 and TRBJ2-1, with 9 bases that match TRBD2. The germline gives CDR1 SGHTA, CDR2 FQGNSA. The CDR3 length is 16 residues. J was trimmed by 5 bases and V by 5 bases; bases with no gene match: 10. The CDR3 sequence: CASSTGGLAGHNEQFF. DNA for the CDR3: TGTGCCAGCAGCACCGGAGGGCTAGCGGGGCACAATGAGCAGTTCTTC.

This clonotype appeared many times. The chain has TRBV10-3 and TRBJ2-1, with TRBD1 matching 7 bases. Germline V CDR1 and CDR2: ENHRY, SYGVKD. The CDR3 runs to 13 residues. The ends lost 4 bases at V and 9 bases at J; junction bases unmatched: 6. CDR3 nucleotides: TGTGCCATCAGTGGACAGGGTATTGGTGAGCAGTTCTTC. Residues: CAISGQGIGEQFF.

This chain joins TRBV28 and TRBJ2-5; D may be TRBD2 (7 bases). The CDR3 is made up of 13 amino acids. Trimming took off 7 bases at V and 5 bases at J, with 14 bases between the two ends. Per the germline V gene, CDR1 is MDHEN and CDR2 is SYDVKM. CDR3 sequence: CASIPGGQETQYF. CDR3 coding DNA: TGTGCCAGCATCCCCGGGGGGCAGGAGACCCAGTACTTC.

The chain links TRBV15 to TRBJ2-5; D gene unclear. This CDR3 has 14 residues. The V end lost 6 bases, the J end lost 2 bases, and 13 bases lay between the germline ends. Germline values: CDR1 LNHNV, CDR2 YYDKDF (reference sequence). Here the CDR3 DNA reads TGTGCCACCAGTGTCGGCCACGGGCAAGAGACCCAGTACTTC. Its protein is CATSVGHGQETQYF. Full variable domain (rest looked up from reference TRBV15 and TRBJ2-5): DAMVIQNPRYQVTQFGKPVTLSCSQTLNHNVMYWYQQKSSQAPKLLFHYYDKDFNNEADTPDNFQSRRPNTSFCFLDIRSPGLGDTAMYLCATSVGHGQETQYFGPGTRLLVL.

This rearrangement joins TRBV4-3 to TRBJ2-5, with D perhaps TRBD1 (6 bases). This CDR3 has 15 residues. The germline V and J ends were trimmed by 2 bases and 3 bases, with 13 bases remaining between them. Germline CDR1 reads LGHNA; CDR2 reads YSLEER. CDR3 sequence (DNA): TGCGCCAGCAGCCAACTTGTGGACAGAAAAGAGACCCAGTACTTC. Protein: CASSQLVDRKETQYF.

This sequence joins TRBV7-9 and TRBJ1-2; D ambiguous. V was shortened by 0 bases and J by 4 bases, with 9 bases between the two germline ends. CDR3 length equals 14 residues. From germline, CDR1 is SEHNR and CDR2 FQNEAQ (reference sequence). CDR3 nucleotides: TGTGCCAGCAGCTTAGCGCGCGGTTCCTATGGCTACACCTTC. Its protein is CASSLARGSYGYTF. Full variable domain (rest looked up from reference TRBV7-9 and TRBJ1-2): DTGVSQNPRHKITKRGQNVTFRCDPISEHNRLYWYRQTLGQGPEFLTYFQNEAQLEKSRLLSDRFSAERPKGSFSTLEIQRTEQGDSAMYLCASSLARGSYGYTFGSGTRLTVV.

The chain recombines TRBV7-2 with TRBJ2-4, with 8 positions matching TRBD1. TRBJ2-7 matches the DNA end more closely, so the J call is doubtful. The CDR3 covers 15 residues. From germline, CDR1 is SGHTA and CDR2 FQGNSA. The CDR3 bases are TGTGCCAGCAGCTTCTGGACAGGGTCCACCTACGAGCAGTACTTC. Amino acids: CASSFWTGSTYEQYF.

CDR3 bases: TGTGCCAGCAGTTACTCAAGGCCGGGGGCCTTGACAGATACGCAGTATTTT. Encoded protein: CASSYSRPGALTDTQYF. The V call is TRBV6-5, the J call TRBJ2-3, with D tentatively TRBD1 or TRBD2 (6 bases each). With 0 bases removed from V and 3 bases from J, the gap between germline ends came to 16 bases. Per germline, CDR1 MNHEY and CDR2 SVGAGI. This CDR3 region has 17 residues.

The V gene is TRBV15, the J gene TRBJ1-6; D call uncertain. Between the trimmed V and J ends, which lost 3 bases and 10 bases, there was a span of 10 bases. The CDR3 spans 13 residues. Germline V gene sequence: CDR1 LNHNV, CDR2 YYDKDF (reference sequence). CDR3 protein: CATSSTLSSPLHF. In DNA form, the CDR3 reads TGTGCCACCAGCAGTACGTTAAGCTCACCCCTCCACTTT.

CDR3 sequence reads: CASSQDDFRGGEQYF. In nucleotides, the CDR3 is TGCGCCAGCAGCCAAGATGACTTTCGAGGGGGCGAGCAGTACTTC. The J gene is TRBJ2-5, the V gene TRBV4-3, with a tentative D call TRBD1 (6 bases). The J call may not be correct, given that the DNA end is closer to TRBJ2-7. The CDR3 has 15 residues. Germline CDR1 is LGHNA and CDR2 is YSLEER.

The DNA for the CDR3 is TGCAGCGTTAACAGGGATCCTGGGGGGGATACGCAGTATTTT. This sequence encodes CSVNRDPGGDTQYF. This chain joins TRBV29-1 and TRBJ2-3; D possibly matches TRBD1 or TRBD2 (6 bases each). The germline V gene has CDR1 SQVTM and CDR2 ANQGSEA. V gave up 5 bases and J gave up 6 bases, with 18 bases separating them. The CDR3 covers 14 residues.

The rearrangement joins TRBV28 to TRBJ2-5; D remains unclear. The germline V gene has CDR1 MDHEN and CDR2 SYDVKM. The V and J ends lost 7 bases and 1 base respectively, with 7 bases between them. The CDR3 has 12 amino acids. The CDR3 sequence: CASMSLQETQYF. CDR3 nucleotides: TGTGCCAGCATGTCCCTCCAAGAGACCCAGTACTTC.

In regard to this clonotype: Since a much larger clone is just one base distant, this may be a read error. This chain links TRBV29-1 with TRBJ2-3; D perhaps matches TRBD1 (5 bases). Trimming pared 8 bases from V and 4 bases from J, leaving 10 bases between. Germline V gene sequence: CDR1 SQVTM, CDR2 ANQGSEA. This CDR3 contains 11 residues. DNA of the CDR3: TGCAGCTCCAAGGGGCCAGATACGCAGTATTTT. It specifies CSSKGPDTQYF.

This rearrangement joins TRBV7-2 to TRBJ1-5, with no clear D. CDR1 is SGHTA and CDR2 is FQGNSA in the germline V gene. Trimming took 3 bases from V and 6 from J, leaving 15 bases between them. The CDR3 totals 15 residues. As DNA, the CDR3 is TGTGCCAGCAGCTTGAGCGGGGTCGCGTTTCAGCCCCAGCATTTT. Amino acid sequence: CASSLSGVAFQPQHF.